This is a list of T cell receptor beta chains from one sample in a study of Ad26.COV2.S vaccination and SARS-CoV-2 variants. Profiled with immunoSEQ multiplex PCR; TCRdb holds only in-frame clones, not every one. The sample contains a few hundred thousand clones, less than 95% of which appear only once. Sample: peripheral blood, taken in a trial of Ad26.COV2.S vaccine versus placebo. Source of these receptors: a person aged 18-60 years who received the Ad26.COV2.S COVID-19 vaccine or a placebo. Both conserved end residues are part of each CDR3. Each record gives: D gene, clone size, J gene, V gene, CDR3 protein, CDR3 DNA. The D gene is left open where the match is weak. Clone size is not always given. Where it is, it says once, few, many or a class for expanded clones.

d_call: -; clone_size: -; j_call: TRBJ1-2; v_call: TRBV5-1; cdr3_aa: CASSPEGRGDYGYTF; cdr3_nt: TGCGCCAGCAGCCCAGAAGGGCGAGGGGACTATGGCTACACCTTC
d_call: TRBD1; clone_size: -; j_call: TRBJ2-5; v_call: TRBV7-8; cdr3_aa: CASSRQGQETQYF; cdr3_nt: TGTGCCAGCAGCCGACAGGGCCAAGAGACCCAGTACTTC
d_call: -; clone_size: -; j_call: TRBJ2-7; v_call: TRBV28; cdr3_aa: CASSLSGSSYEQYF; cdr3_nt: TGTGCCAGCAGTTTAAGCGGTAGCTCCTACGAGCAGTACTTC
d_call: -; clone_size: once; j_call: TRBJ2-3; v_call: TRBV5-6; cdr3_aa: CASTLSSTDTQYF; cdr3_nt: TGTGCCAGCACCCTGTCTAGCACAGATACGCAGTATTTT
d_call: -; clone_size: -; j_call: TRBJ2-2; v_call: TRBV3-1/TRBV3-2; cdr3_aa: CASSQGATVPFF; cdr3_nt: TGTGCCAGCAGCCAAGGGGCGACAGTGCCGTTTTTT
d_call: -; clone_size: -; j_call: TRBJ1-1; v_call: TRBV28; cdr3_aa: CASSLIAPGGVNTEAFF; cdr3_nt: TGTGCCAGCAGTTTAATCGCCCCAGGAGGGGTGAACACTGAAGCTTTCTTT
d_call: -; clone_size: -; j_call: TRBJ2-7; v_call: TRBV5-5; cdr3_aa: CASSPSWGREQYF; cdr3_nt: TGTGCCAGCAGCCCTTCTTGGGGACGCGAGCAGTACTTC
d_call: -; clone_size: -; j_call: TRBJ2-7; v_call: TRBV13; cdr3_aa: CASSLDRNYEQYF; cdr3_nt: TGTGCCAGCAGCCTGGACAGAAACTACGAGCAGTACTTC
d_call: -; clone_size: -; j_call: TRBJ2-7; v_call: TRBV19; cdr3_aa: CASSIRPYKFTAYEQYF; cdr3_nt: TGTGCCAGTAGTATACGCCCCTACAAATTCACGGCGTACGAGCAGTACTTC
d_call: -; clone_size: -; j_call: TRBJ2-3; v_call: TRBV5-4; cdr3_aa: CASSGNRTVNRYTQYF; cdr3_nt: TGTGCCAGCAGCGGGAATCGGACAGTAAATCGATATACGCAGTATTTT
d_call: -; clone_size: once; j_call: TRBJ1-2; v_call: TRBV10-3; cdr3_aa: CAISEWGDGYTF; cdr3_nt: TGTGCCATCAGTGAATGGGGAGATGGCTACACCTTC
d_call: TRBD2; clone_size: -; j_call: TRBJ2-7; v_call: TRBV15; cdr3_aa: CATSRDREGYEQYF; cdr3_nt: TGTGCCACCAGCAGAGATAGGGAGGGCTACGAGCAGTACTTC
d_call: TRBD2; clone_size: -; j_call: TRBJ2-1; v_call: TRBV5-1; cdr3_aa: CASSTGTRNNEQFF; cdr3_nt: TGCGCCAGCAGCACAGGGACTAGGAACAATGAGCAGTTCTTC
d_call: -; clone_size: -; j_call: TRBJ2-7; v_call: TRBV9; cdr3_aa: CASSVGLALPGEQYF; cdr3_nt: TGTGCCAGCAGCGTAGGATTAGCCCTCCCGGGAGAGCAGTACTTC
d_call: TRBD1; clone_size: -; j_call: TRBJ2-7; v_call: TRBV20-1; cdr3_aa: CSASSGQGVYEQYF; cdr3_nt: TGCAGTGCTAGTTCGGGACAGGGTGTGTACGAGCAGTACTTC
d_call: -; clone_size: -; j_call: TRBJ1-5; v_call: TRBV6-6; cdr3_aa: CASSYDRLSNQPQHF; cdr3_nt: TGTGCCAGCAGTTACGACCGGCTTAGCAATCAGCCCCAGCATTTT
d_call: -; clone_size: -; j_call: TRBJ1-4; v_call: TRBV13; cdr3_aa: CASSLGVLEEKLFF; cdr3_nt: TGTGCCAGCAGCTTAGGGGTTCTTGAGGAAAAACTGTTTTTT
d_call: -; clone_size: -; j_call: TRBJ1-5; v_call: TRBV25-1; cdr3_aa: CASSPSSATESNQPQHF; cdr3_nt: TGTGCCAGCAGTCCAAGTAGCGCAACAGAGAGCAATCAGCCCCAGCATTTT
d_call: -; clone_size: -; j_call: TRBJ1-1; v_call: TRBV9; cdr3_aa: CASSTGHRTPGTEAFF; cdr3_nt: TGTGCCAGCAGCACGGGCCATCGGACGCCCGGCACTGAAGCTTTCTTT
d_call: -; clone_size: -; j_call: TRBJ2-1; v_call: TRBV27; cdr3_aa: CASSWGSENEQFF; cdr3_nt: TGTGCCAGCAGCTGGGGCTCGGAGAATGAGCAGTTCTTC
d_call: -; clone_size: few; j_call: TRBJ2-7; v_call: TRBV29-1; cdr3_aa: CSHLWLEQYF; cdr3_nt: TGCAGCCACCTTTGGCTCGAGCAGTACTTC
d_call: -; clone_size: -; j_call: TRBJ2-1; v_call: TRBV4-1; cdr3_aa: CASSQDSSVSYNEQFF; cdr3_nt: TGCGCCAGCAGCCAAGATAGCAGCGTCTCCTACAATGAGCAGTTCTTC
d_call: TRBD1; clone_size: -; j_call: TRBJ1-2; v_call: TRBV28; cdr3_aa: CASSRGTVRGYTF; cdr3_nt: TGTGCCAGCAGCCGCGGGACAGTGAGAGGCTACACCTTC
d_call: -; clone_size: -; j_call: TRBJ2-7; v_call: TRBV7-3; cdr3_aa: CASSLGPGVRFDEQYF; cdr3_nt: TGTGCCAGCAGCTTGGGACCAGGGGTGCGATTCGACGAGCAGTACTTC
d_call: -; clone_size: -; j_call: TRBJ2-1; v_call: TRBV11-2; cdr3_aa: CASSLDGLADNEQFF; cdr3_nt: TGTGCCAGCAGCTTAGACGGTCTGGCCGACAATGAGCAGTTCTTC
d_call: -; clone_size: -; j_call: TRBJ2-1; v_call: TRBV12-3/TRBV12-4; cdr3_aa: CASRPSSWNEQFF; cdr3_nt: TGTGCCAGCAGACCCTCTAGCTGGAATGAGCAGTTCTTC
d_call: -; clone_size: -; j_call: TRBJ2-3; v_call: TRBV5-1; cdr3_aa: CASSSFTGPDTQYF; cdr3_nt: TGCGCCAGCAGCTCTTTCACAGGGCCAGATACGCAGTATTTT
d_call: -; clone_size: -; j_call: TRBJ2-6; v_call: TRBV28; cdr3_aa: CASTRTFSGANVLTF; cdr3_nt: TGTGCCAGCACGCGCACATTCTCTGGGGCCAACGTCCTGACTTTC
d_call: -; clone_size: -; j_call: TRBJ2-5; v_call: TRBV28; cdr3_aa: CASSLNREETQYF; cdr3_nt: TGTGCCAGCAGTTTAAACAGGGAAGAGACCCAGTACTTC
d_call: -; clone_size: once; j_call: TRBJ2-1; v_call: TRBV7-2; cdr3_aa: CASSLGESYNEQFF; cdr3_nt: TGTGCCAGCAGCTTAGGTGAGTCCTACAATGAGCAGTTCTTC
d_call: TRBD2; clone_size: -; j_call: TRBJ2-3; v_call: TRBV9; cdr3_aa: CASRGGLSTDTQYF; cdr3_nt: TGTGCCAGCCGGGGGGGCCTCAGCACAGATACGCAGTATTTT
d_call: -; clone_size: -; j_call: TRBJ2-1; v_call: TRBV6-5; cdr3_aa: CASSKGDLSDEQFF; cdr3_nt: TGTGCCAGCTCCAAGGGGGATTTGAGCGATGAGCAGTTCTTC
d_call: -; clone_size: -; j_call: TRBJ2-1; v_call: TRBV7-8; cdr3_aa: CASSLGLQSNEQFF; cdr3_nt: TGTGCCAGCAGCTTAGGACTACAGAGCAATGAGCAGTTCTTC
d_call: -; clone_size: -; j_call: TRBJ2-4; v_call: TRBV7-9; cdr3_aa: CASSLGAGLAKNIQYF; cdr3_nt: TGTGCCAGCAGCTTAGGAGCGGGCCTAGCCAAAAACATTCAGTACTTC
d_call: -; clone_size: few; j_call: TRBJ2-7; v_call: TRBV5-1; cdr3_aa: CASSKGRDYEQYF; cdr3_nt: TGCGCCAGCAGTAAAGGCAGGGACTACGAGCAGTACTTC